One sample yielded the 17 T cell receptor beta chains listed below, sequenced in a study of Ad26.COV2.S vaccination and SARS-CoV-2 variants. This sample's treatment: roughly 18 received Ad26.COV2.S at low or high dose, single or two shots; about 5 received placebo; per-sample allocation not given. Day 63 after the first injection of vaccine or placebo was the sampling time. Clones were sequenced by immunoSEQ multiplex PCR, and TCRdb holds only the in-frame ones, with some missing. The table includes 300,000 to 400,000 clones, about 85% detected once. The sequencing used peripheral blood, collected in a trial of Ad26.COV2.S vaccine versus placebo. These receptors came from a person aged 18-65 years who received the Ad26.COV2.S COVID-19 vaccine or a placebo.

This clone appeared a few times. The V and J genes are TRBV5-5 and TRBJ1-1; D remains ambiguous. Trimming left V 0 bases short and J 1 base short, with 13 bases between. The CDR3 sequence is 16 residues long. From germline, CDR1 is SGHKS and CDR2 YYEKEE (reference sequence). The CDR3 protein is CASSLGPRLANTEAFF. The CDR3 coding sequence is TGTGCCAGCAGCTTGGGGCCCCGCCTGGCGAACACTGAAGCTTTCTTT. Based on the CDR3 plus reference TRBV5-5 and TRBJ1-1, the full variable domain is DAGVTQSPTHLIKTRGQQVTLRCSPISGHKSVSWYQQVLGQGPQFIFQYYEKEERGRGNFPDRFSARQFPNYSSELNVNALLLGDSALYLCASSLGPRLANTEAFFGQGTRLTVV.

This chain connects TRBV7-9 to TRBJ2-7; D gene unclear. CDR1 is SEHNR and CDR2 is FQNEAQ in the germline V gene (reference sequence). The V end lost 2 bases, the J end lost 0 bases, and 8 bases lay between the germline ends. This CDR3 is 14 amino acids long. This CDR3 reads CASSLQEISYEQYF. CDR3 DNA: TGTGCCAGCAGCTTACAGGAGATCTCCTACGAGCAGTACTTC.

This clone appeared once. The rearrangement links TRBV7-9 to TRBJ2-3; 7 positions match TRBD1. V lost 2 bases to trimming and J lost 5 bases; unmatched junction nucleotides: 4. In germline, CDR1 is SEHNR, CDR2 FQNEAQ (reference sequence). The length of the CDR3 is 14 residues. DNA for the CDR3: TGTGCCAGCAGCTTAACAGGGGCCAAAGATACGCAGTATTTT. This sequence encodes CASSLTGAKDTQYF.

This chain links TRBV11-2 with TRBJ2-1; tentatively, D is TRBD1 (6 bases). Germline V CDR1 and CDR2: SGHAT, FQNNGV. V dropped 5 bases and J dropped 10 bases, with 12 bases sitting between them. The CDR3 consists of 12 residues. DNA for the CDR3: TGTGCCAGCAGCCCCCCAGGGGTAGAGCAGTTCTTC. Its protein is CASSPPGVEQFF.

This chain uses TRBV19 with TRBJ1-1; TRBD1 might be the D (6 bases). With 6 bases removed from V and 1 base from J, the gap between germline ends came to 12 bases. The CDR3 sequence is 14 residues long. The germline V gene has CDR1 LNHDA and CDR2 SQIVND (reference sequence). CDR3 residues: CASRMGGRNTEAFF. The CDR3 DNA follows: TGTGCCAGTAGGATGGGGGGCCGGAACACTGAAGCTTTCTTT.

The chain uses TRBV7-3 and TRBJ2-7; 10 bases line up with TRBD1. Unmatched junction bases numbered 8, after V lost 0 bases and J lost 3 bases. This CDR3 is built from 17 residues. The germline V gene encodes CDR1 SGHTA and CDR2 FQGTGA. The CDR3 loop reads CASSLTLRTGGHYEQYF. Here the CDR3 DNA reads TGTGCCAGCAGCTTAACGCTGAGGACAGGGGGACACTACGAGCAGTACTTC. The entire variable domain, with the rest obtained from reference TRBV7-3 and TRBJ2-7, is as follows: GAGVSQTPSNKVTEKGKYVELRCDPISGHTALYWYRQSLGQGPEFLIYFQGTGAADDSGLPNDRFFAVRPEGSVSTLKIQRTERGDSAVYLCASSLTLRTGGHYEQYFGPGTRLTVT.

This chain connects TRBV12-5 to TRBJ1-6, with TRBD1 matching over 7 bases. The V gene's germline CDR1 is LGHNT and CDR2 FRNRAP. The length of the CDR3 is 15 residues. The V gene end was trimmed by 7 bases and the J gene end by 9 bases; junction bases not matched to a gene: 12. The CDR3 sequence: CASALLTGYRSPLHF. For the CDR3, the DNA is TGTGCTAGTGCCCTATTGACAGGGTATCGTTCACCCCTCCACTTT. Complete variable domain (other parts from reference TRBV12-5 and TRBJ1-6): DARVTQTPRHKVTEMGQEVTMRCQPILGHNTVFWYRQTMMQGLELLAYFRNRAPLDDSGMPKDRFSAEMPDATLATLKIQPSEPRDSAVYFCASALLTGYRSPLHFGNGTRLTVT.

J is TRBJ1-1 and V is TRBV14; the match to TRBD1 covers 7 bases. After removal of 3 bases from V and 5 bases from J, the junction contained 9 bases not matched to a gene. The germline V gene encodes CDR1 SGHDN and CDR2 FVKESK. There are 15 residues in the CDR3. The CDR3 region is CASSHFRDSGTEAFF. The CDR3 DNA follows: TGTGCCAGCAGCCATTTCCGGGACAGCGGAACTGAAGCTTTCTTT.

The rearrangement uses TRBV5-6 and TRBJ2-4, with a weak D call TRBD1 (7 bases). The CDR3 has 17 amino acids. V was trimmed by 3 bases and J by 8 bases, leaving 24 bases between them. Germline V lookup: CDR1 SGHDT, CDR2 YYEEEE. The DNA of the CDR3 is TGTGCCAGCAGCTACCGGACAGGTTGGGGGGATTTAGACATTCAGTACTTC. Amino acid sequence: CASSYRTGWGDLDIQYF.

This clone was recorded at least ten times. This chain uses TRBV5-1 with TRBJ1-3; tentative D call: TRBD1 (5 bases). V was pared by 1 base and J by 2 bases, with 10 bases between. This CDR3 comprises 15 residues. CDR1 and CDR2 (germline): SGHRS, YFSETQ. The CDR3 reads CASSLNGATGNTIYF. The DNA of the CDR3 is TGCGCCAGCAGCTTGAACGGGGCCACTGGAAACACCATATATTTT.

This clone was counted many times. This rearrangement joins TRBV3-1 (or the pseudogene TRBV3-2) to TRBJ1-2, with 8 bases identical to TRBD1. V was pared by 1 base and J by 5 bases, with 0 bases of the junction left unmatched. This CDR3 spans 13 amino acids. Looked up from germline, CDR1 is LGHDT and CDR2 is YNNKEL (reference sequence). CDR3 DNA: TGTGCCAGCAGCCAAGGACAGGGGTATGGCTACACCTTC. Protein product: CASSQGQGYGYTF.

In DNA, the CDR3 is TGTGCCAGTAGTATCAGACAGGGCTATGGCTACACCTTC. Translation gives CASSIRQGYGYTF. The chain uses TRBV19 and TRBJ1-2; 7 nucleotides match TRBD1. The CDR3 has 13 residues. V was pared by 3 bases and J by 4 bases, with 2 bases of the junction left unmatched. Germline V gene lookup returns CDR1 LNHDA and CDR2 SQIVND (reference sequence).

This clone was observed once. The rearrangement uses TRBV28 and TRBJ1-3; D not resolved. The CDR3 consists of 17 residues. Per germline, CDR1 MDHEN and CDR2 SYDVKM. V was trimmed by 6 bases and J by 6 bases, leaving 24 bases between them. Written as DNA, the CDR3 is TGTGCCAGCAGCTTACTATTGGGGATTCCTTCGGTAAACACCATATATTTT. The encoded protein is CASSLLLGIPSVNTIYF.

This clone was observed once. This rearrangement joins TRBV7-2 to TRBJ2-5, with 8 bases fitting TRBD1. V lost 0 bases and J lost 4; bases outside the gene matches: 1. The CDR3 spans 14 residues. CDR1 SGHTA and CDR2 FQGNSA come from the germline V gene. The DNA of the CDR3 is TGTGCCAGCAGCTTAGCGCAGGGGGCAGAGACCCAGTACTTC. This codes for CASSLAQGAETQYF.

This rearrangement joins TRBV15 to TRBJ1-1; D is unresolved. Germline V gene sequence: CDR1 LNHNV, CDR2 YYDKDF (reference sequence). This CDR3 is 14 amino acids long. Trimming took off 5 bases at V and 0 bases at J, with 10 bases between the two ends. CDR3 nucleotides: TGTGCCACCAGCGGAGGGATTTTGAACACTGAAGCTTTCTTT. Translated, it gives CATSGGILNTEAFF.

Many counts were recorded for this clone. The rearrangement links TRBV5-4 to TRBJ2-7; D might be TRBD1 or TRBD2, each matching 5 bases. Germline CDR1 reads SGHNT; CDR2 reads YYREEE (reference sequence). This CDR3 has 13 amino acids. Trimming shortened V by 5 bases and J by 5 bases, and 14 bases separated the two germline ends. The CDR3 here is CASRKDGADEQYF. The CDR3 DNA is TGTGCCAGCAGAAAAGACGGGGCGGACGAGCAGTACTTC. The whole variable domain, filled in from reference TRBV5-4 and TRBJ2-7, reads ETGVTQSPTHLIKTRGQQVTLRCSSQSGHNTVSWYQQALGQGPQFIFQYYREEENGRGNFPPRFSGLQFPNYSSELNVNALELDDSALYLCASRKDGADEQYFGPGTRLTVT.

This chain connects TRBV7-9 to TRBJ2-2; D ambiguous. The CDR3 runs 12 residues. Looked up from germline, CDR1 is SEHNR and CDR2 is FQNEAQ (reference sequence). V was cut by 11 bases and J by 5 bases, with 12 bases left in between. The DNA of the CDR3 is TGTGCCCCCAACAAAGAGACCGGGGAGCTGTTTTTT. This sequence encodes CAPNKETGELFF.